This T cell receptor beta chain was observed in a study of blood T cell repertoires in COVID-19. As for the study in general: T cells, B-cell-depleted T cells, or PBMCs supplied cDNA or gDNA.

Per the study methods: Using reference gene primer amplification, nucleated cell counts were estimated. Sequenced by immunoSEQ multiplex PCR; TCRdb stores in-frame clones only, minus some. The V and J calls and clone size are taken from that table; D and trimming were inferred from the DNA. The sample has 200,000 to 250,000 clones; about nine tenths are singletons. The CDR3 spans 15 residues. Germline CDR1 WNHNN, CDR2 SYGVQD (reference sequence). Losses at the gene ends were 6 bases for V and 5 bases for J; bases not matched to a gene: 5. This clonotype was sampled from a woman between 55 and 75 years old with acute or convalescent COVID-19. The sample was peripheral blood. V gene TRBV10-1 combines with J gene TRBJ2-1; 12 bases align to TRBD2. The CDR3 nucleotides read TGCGCCAGCAGCCCGAGACTAGCGGGGGACAATGAGCAGTTCTTC. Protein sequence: CASSPRLAGDNEQFF.